A selection of T cell receptor beta chains follows, all from one sample in a study of blood T cell repertoires in COVID-19. Measured with immunoSEQ multiplex PCR; TCRdb has only the in-frame clones, and not every one. The sample shows 150,000 to 200,000 clones, 80% to 85% of them seen only once. Input material: peripheral blood. The origin of the receptors is a woman aged 25 to 45 with acute or convalescent COVID-19. Each CDR3 is given with its conserved first and last residue. Each record gives: D gene, V gene, J gene, CDR3 protein. A D gene is named only where the DNA matches it firmly.

D gene: TRBD1
V gene: TRBV30
J gene: TRBJ2-7
CDR3 protein: CAWSGGQGWSYEQYF

D gene: NA
V gene: TRBV7-2
J gene: TRBJ2-1
CDR3 protein: CASSLVYQLYNEQFF

D gene: NA
V gene: TRBV5-4
J gene: TRBJ2-5
CDR3 protein: CASSQQETQYF

D gene: NA
V gene: TRBV24-1
J gene: TRBJ1-5
CDR3 protein: CATQVGGNQPQHF

D gene: NA
V gene: TRBV7-3
J gene: TRBJ1-6
CDR3 protein: CASSLTGGQASPLHF

D gene: NA
V gene: TRBV19
J gene: TRBJ2-7
CDR3 protein: CASSMSRSYEQYF

D gene: TRBD1
V gene: TRBV6-1
J gene: TRBJ1-1
CDR3 protein: CASSVRGQGPRYAEAFF

D gene: NA
V gene: TRBV27
J gene: TRBJ1-1
CDR3 protein: CASSLRTENTEAFF

D gene: NA
V gene: TRBV11-2
J gene: TRBJ2-1
CDR3 protein: CASSPLGRVSYNEQFF

D gene: TRBD2
V gene: TRBV7-8
J gene: TRBJ2-1
CDR3 protein: CASSLAHGRGGSYNEQFF

D gene: TRBD1
V gene: TRBV4-1
J gene: TRBJ1-1
CDR3 protein: CASSSDRVVNTEAFF

D gene: NA
V gene: TRBV5-1
J gene: TRBJ1-1
CDR3 protein: CASSLAGYTEAFF

D gene: TRBD1
V gene: TRBV28
J gene: TRBJ1-2
CDR3 protein: CASSSAQTGNYGYTF

D gene: NA
V gene: TRBV4-3
J gene: TRBJ1-2
CDR3 protein: CASSRALGETRDYGYTF

D gene: NA
V gene: TRBV15
J gene: TRBJ2-7
CDR3 protein: CATSREAPGYYEQYF

D gene: NA
V gene: TRBV2
J gene: TRBJ2-7
CDR3 protein: CASVGADFYEQYF

D gene: TRBD1
V gene: TRBV5-5
J gene: TRBJ2-7
CDR3 protein: CASSRDSFSYEQYF

D gene: NA
V gene: TRBV28
J gene: TRBJ2-1
CDR3 protein: CASSSYDRPDYNEQFF

D gene: NA
V gene: TRBV6-1
J gene: TRBJ2-7
CDR3 protein: CASSEGAEYEQYF